This section outlines one TCR beta chain sequence together with its context. Its antigen is unidentified. Germline lookup yields CDR1 LNHNV and CDR2 YYDKDF (reference sequence). CDR3 length: 15 amino acids. The V end lost 6 bases, the J end lost 0 bases, and 13 bases lay between the germline ends. This specimen belongs to a study of T-cell memory formation after mild COVID-19. Findings and caveats of the study: CD8+ contracting clones occupied EMRA, while CD4+ ones occupied mainly CM and EM.

TCRdb reprocessed the 5' RACE reads via MiXCR and lists one record per CDR3 protein. The sample consists of 350,000 to 500,000 distinct CDR3 sequences, roughly 18% of them appearing once. This receptor was identified in a man aged 18 to 30 who had mild COVID-19 (a few samples of this study predate the infection). Cell type and time point are not known. This chain connects TRBV15 to TRBJ2-3, with D tentatively TRBD2 (5 bases). The sample taken for sequencing was PBMCs or a T cell subset sorted from them (not recorded which). CDR3 region: CATSRTAESTDTQYF. Written as DNA, the CDR3 is TGTGCCACCAGTCGTACAGCGGAGAGCACAGATACGCAGTATTTT.